The 7 T cell receptor beta chains presented below share a single source sample, sequenced in a study of a mutant IDH1 vaccine in newly diagnosed glioma. The assay was immunoSEQ multiplex PCR, and TCRdb's table has in-frame clones only and misses some. In the table there are about 130,000 clones, 80% of which are singletons. Time point in this sample: week 11, during vaccination. All doses held 300 ug of mutant IDH1 20-mer peptide, with topical imiquimod. Their antigen targets remain unknown. Sample: PBMCs, taken from a glioma patient whose treatment included an IDH1 peptide vaccine. These receptors were obtained from a man aged 35 to 55 with glioma.

The V gene is TRBV9, the J gene TRBJ2-6, with D perhaps matching TRBD1 (6 bases). Germline V CDR1 and CDR2: SGDLS, YYNGEE. The CDR3 length is 18 residues. The V end was cut by 0 bases, the J end by 0 bases, with 13 bases between. The CDR3 DNA is TGTGCCAGCAGCGTAGGAGACAGGCGATACTCTGGGGCCAACGTCCTGACTTTC. The encoded protein is CASSVGDRRYSGANVLTF.

Of note for this clone: A read error may account for a junction end that differs from germline. The chain couples TRBV19 to TRBJ2-7; D might be TRBD2 (5 bases). This CDR3 is built from 15 residues. The V gene's germline CDR1 is LNHDA and CDR2 SQIVND (reference sequence). This chain's CDR3 is CASSLTPDLRHELYF. CDR3 in DNA: TGTGCCAGTAGCCTGACCCCGGACTTGCGCCACGAGCTGTACTTC. Filled out from reference TRBV19 and TRBJ2-7, the complete variable domain reads DGGITQSPKYLFRKEGQNVTLSCEQNLNHDAMYWYRQDPGQGLRLIYYSQIVNDFQKGDIAEGYSVSREKKESFPLTVTSAQKNPTAFYLCASSLTPDLRHELYFGPGTRLTVT.

This clone was counted a single time. This chain uses TRBV5-1 with TRBJ2-7, with D perhaps TRBD1 or TRBD2 (6 bases each). With 0 bases removed from V and 3 bases from J, the gap between germline ends came to 13 bases. Germline values: CDR1 SGHRS, CDR2 YFSETQ. The CDR3 is made up of 15 amino acids. CDR3 sequence reads: CASSLVGGGNYEQYF. CDR3 DNA: TGCGCCAGCAGCTTGGTCGGAGGGGGAAACTACGAGCAGTACTTC.

The gene calls are TRBV6-6 and TRBJ2-7, with TRBD2 as a possible D gene (5 bases). Germline values: CDR1 MNHNY, CDR2 SVGAGI (reference sequence). This CDR3 is 14 amino acids long. The V end was cut by 0 bases, the J end by 7 bases, with 13 bases between. The CDR3 is CASSYSTGLPEQYF. CDR3 nucleotide sequence: TGTGCCAGCAGTTACTCTACCGGACTTCCGGAGCAGTACTTC.

The gene calls are TRBV19 and TRBJ2-2, with TRBD2 matching 8 bases. With V trimmed by 5 bases and J by 7 bases, 12 bases remained unmatched. This CDR3 has 16 amino acids. CDR1 is LNHDA and CDR2 is SQIVND in the germline V gene (reference sequence). CDR3 bases: TGTGCCAGTAGTTACGGGGCACTAGCGGTATTCGGGGAGCTGTTTTTT. This encodes CASSYGALAVFGELFF.

This chain links TRBV9 with TRBJ2-3, with D possibly TRBD2 on 6 matching bases. V was cut by 0 bases and J by 4 bases, with 12 bases left in between. This CDR3 has 15 amino acids. Germline CDR1 reads SGDLS; CDR2 reads YYNGEE. DNA for the CDR3: TGTGCCAGCAGCGTAGTTGGCAGGGAGGCAGATACGCAGTATTTT. The encoded protein is CASSVVGREADTQYF.

V is TRBV7-9 and J is TRBJ2-3; D might be TRBD2 (6 bases). The germline CDR1 and CDR2 sequences are SEHNR and FQNEAQ (reference sequence). Trimming removed 3 bases at V and 4 bases at J, with 11 bases between. The CDR3 has 14 amino acids. The DNA for the CDR3 is TGTGCCAGCAGCTTCGGGGGAATGTCAGATACGCAGTATTTT. Translating it yields CASSFGGMSDTQYF.